This T cell receptor (beta chain) was retrieved from a study of shared clonotypes between healthy human individuals. Sequencing used immunoSEQ multiplex PCR; TCRdb keeps in-frame clones, though not all of them. The sample carries 1.6 million or so clones, around 97% recorded once. Germline V gene data show CDR1 as SQVTM and CDR2 as ANQGSEA. The V end lost 3 bases, the J end lost 12 bases, and 15 bases lay between the germline ends. This CDR3 is built from 12 residues. What was sequenced was naive CD4+ T cells sorted from blood. Stated subset: CD45RA+ positively selected. The chain links TRBV29-1 to TRBJ2-1; D is uncertain. The receptor was derived from a man aged 25 to 40 in good health. The CDR3 region has the DNA TGCAGCGTTGATAGCTGGGTTTCAGGGCAGTTCTTC. It yields the protein CSVDSWVSGQFF.